This T cell receptor beta chain was observed in a study of cytomegalovirus exposure and HLA in healthy donors. Background on the study: Among roughly 190 million T cells, an earlier analysis found about 110 million unique TCR beta sequences. Study findings and constraints: Sequencing likely generated an artifact that appeared as a cluster of highly shared sequence variants.

The CDR3 spans 13 residues. Germline V gives CDR1 LGHNA, CDR2 YNFKEQ. V was clipped by 5 bases and J by 6 bases, with 10 bases between them. PCR amplification relied on 60 Vbeta primers (plus 13 Jbeta primers). Assay: immunoSEQ multiplex PCR; the TCRdb copy retains only in-frame clones and omits some. The table records under 130,000 clones, approximately 66% of them present only once. Remarks on this clone: Its antigen remains unknown.

In nominal health when sampled, donors likely had unrecorded immune exposures nonetheless. Sample: PBMCs. This receptor was taken from a woman in her forties or fifties in good health and CMV-seronegative. The chain combines TRBV4-2 with TRBJ2-2, with D hard to call. The CDR3 spells CASSSLLAGELFF. The CDR3 DNA is TGTGCCAGCAGCTCCTTGTTAGCCGGGGAGCTGTTTTTT.